This T cell receptor (beta chain) was sequenced during a study of chronic HIV infection and antiretroviral therapy (dated by TCRdb to between 2015 and 2016). The CDR3, from cysteine to phenylalanine, totals 13 residues. The DNA shown is the 39-base CDR3, in frame from base 1. The germline ends are 7 bases apart after V is trimmed by 4 bases and J by 1 base. Based on the germline V gene, the CDR1 and CDR2 sequences are MDHEN and SYDVKM. This clonotype appeared once. It lacks a known antigen. Base qualities are not provided; no much larger clone lies one nucleotide away. The library was made by 5' RACE. Data came from an Illumina MiSeq. The public reads were reanalyzed by TCRdb: fastp trimming at Q25, MiXCR alignment, in-frame beta chains only. All rows with the same CDR3 protein become a single entry with the most common DNA and genes. For this sample the table gives 40,000 to 50,000 distinct CDR3 sequences, of which about 19% were detected only once. The leading ten clones occupy 2.8% of the sample.

Sequences were obtained from peripheral blood. The sequence was collected from an adult who had HIV and had not received antiretroviral therapy, or was an uninfected healthy control (not recorded which). The chain joins TRBV28 to TRBJ1-1; tentative D gene TRBD1, with 6 bases matching. The CDR3 sequence is CASSSQGNTEAFF. In nucleotide form, the sequence is TGTGCCAGCAGTTCACAGGGGAACACTGAAGCTTTCTTT.